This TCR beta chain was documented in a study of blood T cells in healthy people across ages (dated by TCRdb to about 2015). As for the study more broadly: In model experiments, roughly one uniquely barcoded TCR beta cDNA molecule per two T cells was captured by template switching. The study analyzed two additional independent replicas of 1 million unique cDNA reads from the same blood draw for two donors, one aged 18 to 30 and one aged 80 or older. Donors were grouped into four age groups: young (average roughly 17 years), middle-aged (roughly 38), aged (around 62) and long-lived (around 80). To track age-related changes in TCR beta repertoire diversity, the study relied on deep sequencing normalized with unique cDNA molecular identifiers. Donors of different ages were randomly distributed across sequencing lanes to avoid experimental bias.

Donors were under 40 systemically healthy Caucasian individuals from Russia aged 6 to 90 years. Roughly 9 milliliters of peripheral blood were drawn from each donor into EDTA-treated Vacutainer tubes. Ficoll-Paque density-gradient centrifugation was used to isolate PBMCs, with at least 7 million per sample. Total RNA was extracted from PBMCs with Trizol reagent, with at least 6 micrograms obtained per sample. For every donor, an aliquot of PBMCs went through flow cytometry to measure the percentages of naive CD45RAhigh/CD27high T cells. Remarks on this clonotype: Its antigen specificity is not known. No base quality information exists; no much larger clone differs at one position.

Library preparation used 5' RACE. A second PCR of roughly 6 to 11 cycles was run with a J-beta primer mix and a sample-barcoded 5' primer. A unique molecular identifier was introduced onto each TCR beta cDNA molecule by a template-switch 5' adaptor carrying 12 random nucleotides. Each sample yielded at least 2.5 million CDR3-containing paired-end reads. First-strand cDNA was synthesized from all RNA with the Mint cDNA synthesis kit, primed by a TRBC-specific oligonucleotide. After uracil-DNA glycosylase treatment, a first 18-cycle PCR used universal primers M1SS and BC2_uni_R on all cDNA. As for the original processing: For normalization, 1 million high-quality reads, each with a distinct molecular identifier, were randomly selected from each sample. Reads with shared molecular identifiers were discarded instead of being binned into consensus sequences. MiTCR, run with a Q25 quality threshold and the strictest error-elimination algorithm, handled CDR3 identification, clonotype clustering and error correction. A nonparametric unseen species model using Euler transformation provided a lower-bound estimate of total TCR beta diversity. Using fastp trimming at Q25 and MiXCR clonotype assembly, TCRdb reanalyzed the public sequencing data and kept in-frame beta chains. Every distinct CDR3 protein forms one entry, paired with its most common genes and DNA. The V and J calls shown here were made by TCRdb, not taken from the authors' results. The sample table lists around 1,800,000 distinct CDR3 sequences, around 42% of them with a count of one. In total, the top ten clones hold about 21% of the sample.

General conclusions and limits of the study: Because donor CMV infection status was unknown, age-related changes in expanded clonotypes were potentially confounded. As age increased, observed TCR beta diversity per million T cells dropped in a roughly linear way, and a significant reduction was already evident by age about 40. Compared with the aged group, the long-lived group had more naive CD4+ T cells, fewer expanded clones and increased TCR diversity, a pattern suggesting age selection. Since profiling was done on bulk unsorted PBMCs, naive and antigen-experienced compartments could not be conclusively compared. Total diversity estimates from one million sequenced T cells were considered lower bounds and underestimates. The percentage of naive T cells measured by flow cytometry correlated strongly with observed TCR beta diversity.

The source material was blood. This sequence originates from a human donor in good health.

CDR3 reads: CASSPLAGGRWVYNEQYF. The bases are TGTGCCAGCAGCCCACTAGCGGGGGGGCGTTGGGTGTACAATGAGCAGTACTTC. The chain couples TRBV6-1 to TRBJ2-1; 13 middle bases align to TRBD2. Matching the DNA end better, TRBJ2-7 makes the J call doubtful. The germline V gene gives CDR1 as MNHNS and CDR2 as SASEGT. The CDR3 has 18 amino acids, counting the end cysteine and phenylalanine. The sequence is cut down to CDR3 DNA, 54 bases in frame from base 1.